These T cell receptor beta chains were read from a single sample in a study of OX40 agonist ivuxolimab in advanced cancers. The method was immunoSEQ multiplex PCR; TCRdb's version includes in-frame clones alone and lacks a portion of them. Among 89,000 or so clones, roughly nine tenths were seen once, and the ten largest hold 8.4%. Sequenced material: CD4+ or CD8+ T cells sorted from blood, taken in a trial of the OX40 agonist ivuxolimab. These receptors were obtained from an adult with an advanced solid tumor such as melanoma, head and neck, liver or kidney cancer. The CDR3 runs from the conserved cysteine through the conserved F or W. D genes are given only for firm matches. Size tells how often a clone was seen (once, few, many) or the class of an expanded clone, and some rows leave it out.

D	size	V	J	DNA	CDR3
TRBD2	NA	TRBV6-1	TRBJ2-4	TGTGCCAGCGGGGGGGGAGGGGCAAAAAACATTCAGTACTTC	CASGGGGAKNIQYF
NA	NA	TRBV27	TRBJ2-7	TGTGCCAGCAGTTCCTGGGGAGGGGGAAAGTTCTACGAGCAGTACTTC	CASSSWGGGKFYEQYF
NA	NA	TRBV2	TRBJ2-7	TGTGCCAGCAGTGAAGCCTCGGATATCTCCGTTATTTACGAGCAGTACTTC	CASSEASDISVIYEQYF
NA	NA	TRBV2	TRBJ1-5	TGTGCCAGCAGTGAGTCCGGGGCAGGGATAGGGCAGCCCCAGCATTTT	CASSESGAGIGQPQHF
NA	NA	TRBV6-5	TRBJ1-5	TGTGCCAGCAGCCCCCTTAGCAATCAGCCCCAGCATTTT	CASSPLSNQPQHF
NA	NA	TRBV7-9	TRBJ2-1	TGTGCCGGTGCCCGGGGGTCCTACAATGAGCAGTTCTTC	CAGARGSYNEQFF
NA	once	TRBV4-3	TRBJ1-3	TGCGCCAGCAGCCAAGATAGGGGTAGAGATTCTGGAAACACCATATATTTT	CASSQDRGRDSGNTIYF
TRBD1	NA	TRBV7-2	TRBJ1-3	TGTGCCAGCAGCCGCCGGGACAGGGTTGGAAACACCATATATTTT	CASSRRDRVGNTIYF
NA	NA	TRBV9	TRBJ2-3	TGTGCCAGCAGCGTCGAGGGGCTTAGCACAGATACGCAGTATTTT	CASSVEGLSTDTQYF
TRBD1	NA	TRBV4-2	TRBJ2-1	TGTGCCAGCAGCCAAGATCGTACAGGGGTGGGCTCCTACAATGAGCAGTTCTTC	CASSQDRTGVGSYNEQFF
TRBD1	NA	TRBV28	TRBJ2-4	TGTGCCAGCAGCACAAGACCGGGACAGGCCTCTAGCGACATTCAGTACTTC	CASSTRPGQASSDIQYF
NA	NA	TRBV5-4	TRBJ2-1	TGTGCCAGCGTCGGGGCTAGCAGTAACAATGAGCAGTTCTTC	CASVGASSNNEQFF
NA	NA	TRBV19	TRBJ1-2	TGTGCCAGTAGTGCAGGGTTTGGCTACACCTTC	CASSAGFGYTF
NA	once	TRBV28	TRBJ1-1	TGTGCCAGCAGCTCGGGTTTCGGGGGGCGGGCTGAAGCTTTCTTT	CASSSGFGGRAEAFF
NA	NA	TRBV6-5	TRBJ1-1	TGTGCCAGCAGTTACTCAACGTCTGGCCGCCCGGCTTTCTTT	CASSYSTSGRPAFF
TRBD2	NA	TRBV14	TRBJ2-5	TGTGCCAGCAAACCCTCCGGGACTAAAGGAATGGAGACCCAGTACTTC	CASKPSGTKGMETQYF
NA	NA	TRBV9	TRBJ2-3	TGTGCCAGCAGCGTAGCTACAGATACGCAGTATTTT	CASSVATDTQYF
NA	NA	TRBV2	TRBJ2-1	TGTGCCAGCAGTGAATTCTCCCTTGGCGGAGAGCACTACAATGAGCAGTTCTTC	CASSEFSLGGEHYNEQFF
NA	NA	TRBV4-3	TRBJ1-2	TGCGCCAGCAGCCAAGCAGATCACTATGGCTACACCTTC	CASSQADHYGYTF
NA	NA	TRBV5-4	TRBJ2-3	TGTGCCAGCAGCTTGGTTTTGAGTTCAGATACGCAGTATTTT	CASSLVLSSDTQYF
NA	NA	TRBV6-1	TRBJ2-3	TGTGCCGTGGCTAGTCGAGTCACAGATACGCAGTATTTT	CAVASRVTDTQYF
NA	once	TRBV6-5	TRBJ2-1	TGTGCCAGCAGTTACGGGCAGGGAAGGTACAATGAGCAGTTCTTC	CASSYGQGRYNEQFF
NA	NA	TRBV28	TRBJ2-7	TGTGCCAGCAGTTTCCCTGCCTCATCTGATGGGCCTCAGTACTTC	CASSFPASSDGPQYF
NA	NA	TRBV27	TRBJ1-5	TGTGCCAGCAGTTCCATGCCACCGGGGCGCAATCAGCCCCAGCATTTT	CASSSMPPGRNQPQHF
NA	NA	TRBV9	TRBJ2-1	TGTGCCAGCAGCGAGGGGGGACTACAGTACAATGAGCAGTTCTTC	CASSEGGLQYNEQFF
NA	NA	TRBV15	TRBJ2-7	TGTGCCACCAGCAGGACTTTAAGCCAGACGAGACCCTACGAGCAGTACTTC	CATSRTLSQTRPYEQYF
NA	NA	TRBV6-5	TRBJ2-7	TGTGCCACCAAGATCTACGAGCAGTACTTC	CATKIYEQYF
NA	NA	TRBV6-5	TRBJ2-7	TGTGCCAGCAGCTCGAGCGGAGAGGAATTCTACGAGCAGTACTTC	CASSSSGEEFYEQYF
NA	NA	TRBV28	TRBJ2-1	TGTGCCAGCAGACCTCAAGCACCGGAACCCTCCTACAATGAGCAGTTCTTC	CASRPQAPEPSYNEQFF
NA	few	TRBV9	TRBJ1-5	TGTGCCAGCAGCGCCTACGACAGTAGCAATCAGCCCCAGCATTTT	CASSAYDSSNQPQHF
NA	few	TRBV30	TRBJ1-1	TGTGCCTGGAGTGTAGGCGGGGGAACTGAAGCTTTCTTT	CAWSVGGGTEAFF
NA	NA	TRBV7-6	TRBJ2-1	TGTGCCAGCAGCCAATCGGCAAGTTCGCTCAATGAGCAGTTCTTC	CASSQSASSLNEQFF
NA	NA	TRBV19	TRBJ2-2	TGTGCCAGCGTGTCGAGGGAAGGTGCCGGGGAGCTGTTTTTT	CASVSREGAGELFF
NA	NA	TRBV11-3	TRBJ2-3	TGTGCCAGCAGCTTAGGTGTTAGCGCCTTCGCTACAGATACGCAGTATTTT	CASSLGVSAFATDTQYF
NA	NA	TRBV15	TRBJ2-4	TGTGCCACCAGCGGCGACCGGAACATTCAGTACTTC	CATSGDRNIQYF
TRBD1	NA	TRBV4-3	TRBJ1-4	TGCGCCAGCAGCCAGCAATACAGGGGGGAAAATGAAAAACTGTTTTTT	CASSQQYRGENEKLFF
NA	NA	TRBV15	TRBJ2-2	TGTGCCACCAGCAAACCGGGACCAAGGGTGAGCCTGAACACCGGGGAGCTGTTTTTT	CATSKPGPRVSLNTGELFF
TRBD2	NA	TRBV11-3	TRBJ2-1	TGTGCCAGCAGCGCCGGACAACTTACTAGCCGGGAGGGTTTAATGGCTGAGCAGTTCTTC	CASSAGQLTSREGLMAEQFF
TRBD1	NA	TRBV28	TRBJ2-7	TGTGCCAGCAGGATCGGTGACAGGGGAGTCTACGAGCAGTACTTC	CASRIGDRGVYEQYF
NA	once	TRBV28	TRBJ2-2	TGTGCCAGCTCCAACACCGGGGAGCTGTTTTTT	CASSNTGELFF
NA	NA	TRBV4-3	TRBJ2-5	TGCGCCAGCAGCCAAGACGGCGACGGAGGAGAGACCCAGTACTTC	CASSQDGDGGETQYF